The entry that follows covers one TCR beta chain sequence. The target antigen is unknown. Per germline, CDR1 SGHVS and CDR2 FNYEAQ. V lost 5 bases to trimming and J lost 1 base, with 12 bases between them. The CDR3 covers 14 residues. A universal primer site and UMIs were added as TCR cDNA was made by 5'RACE template switching. Each CDR3 protein gets one entry after TCRdb re-called the 5' RACE reads with MiXCR. The sample lists 450,000 to 550,000 distinct CDR3 sequences; 20% to 25% were seen once. These data originate in a study of T cells after yellow fever vaccination. Study overall: Fractions low in cell number were prepared with SMART-Seq v4 Ultra Low Input. Study results and caveats: Just a small share of clonotypes turned up in the CD4 compartment as well as the CD8 compartment. Reappearance after the booster was observed for most primary-vaccination clones (about 96% CD4, about 91% CD8).

The sequencing used PBMCs, collected 21 days after the first yellow fever vaccination. The sequence was obtained from a man aged 18 to 35 who received the YFV17D yellow fever vaccine. V usage is TRBV7-6 and J usage is TRBJ2-7; D uncertain. The CDR3 reads CASSPADGSYEQYV. The CDR3 bases are TGTGCCAGCAGCCCGGCCGACGGTTCCTACGAGCAGTACGTC.